The 29 T cell receptor beta chains in this list originate from one sample, sequenced in a study of blood T cell repertoires in COVID-19. The method was immunoSEQ multiplex PCR; TCRdb's version includes in-frame clones alone and lacks a portion of them. The data hold some 110,000 clones, with about 91% observed a single time. Sequencing was done on a sample of peripheral blood. Every receptor here comes from a human donor in a cohort sampled during active COVID-19.

The chain employs TRBV2 and TRBJ2-7, with D perhaps matching TRBD2 (6 bases). Per germline, CDR1 SNHLY and CDR2 FYNNEI. The CDR3 consists of 16 residues. The germline V and J ends were trimmed by 2 bases and 3 bases, with 17 bases remaining between them. CDR3 sequence: CASSETAGTGDYEQYF. The CDR3 region has the DNA TGTGCCAGCAGTGAAACGGCCGGGACGGGAGACTACGAGCAGTACTTC.

The V and J genes are TRBV28 and TRBJ2-6, with TRBD1 as a possible D gene (5 bases). CDR3 size: 15 residues. V was shortened by 2 bases and J by 1 base, with 6 bases between the two germline ends. CDR1 MDHEN and CDR2 SYDVKM come from the germline V gene. CDR3 DNA: TGTGCCAGCAGTTTACCAGGGTCTGGGGCCAACGTCCTGACTTTC. It is translated as CASSLPGSGANVLTF.

The CDR3 DNA is TGTGCCAGCTGGGAGGGGACATTGAACACTGAAGCTTTCTTT. Residues: CASWEGTLNTEAFF. This chain connects TRBV13 to TRBJ1-1; possibly TRBD1 for D (6 bases). Trimming took off 8 bases at V and 0 bases at J, with 13 bases between the two ends. CDR3 size: 14 residues. Germline V gene sequence: CDR1 PRHDT, CDR2 FYEKMQ (reference sequence).

As for this clone: Other DNA sequences in the same sample also yield this CDR3. V usage is TRBV27 and J usage is TRBJ2-3; 9 bases are a match to TRBD2. The CDR3 extends over 14 amino acids. Germline trimming cut 3 bases from V and 5 bases from J; bases unmatched to any gene: 3. In germline, CDR1 is MNHEY, CDR2 SMNVEV (reference sequence). The CDR3 sequence: CASSLSSGIDTQYF. The CDR3 DNA sequence: TGTGCCAGCAGTTTGTCTAGCGGGATAGATACGCAGTATTTT.

In its sample, this clone was seen once. The genes are TRBV6-5 and TRBJ1-1, with 10 positions matching TRBD1. The CDR3 consists of 15 residues. J gave up 4 bases and V 2 bases, and 4 bases lay outside the gene matches. CDR1 and CDR2 (germline): MNHEY, SVGAGI. The CDR3 reads CASSYGTGVATEAFF. CDR3 coding DNA: TGTGCCAGCAGTTACGGGACAGGGGTCGCCACTGAAGCTTTCTTT.

This chain uses TRBV25-1 with TRBJ2-7, with 7 bases lining up with TRBD2. J gave up 1 base and V 2 bases, and 2 bases lay outside the gene matches. CDR1 MGHDK and CDR2 SYGVNS come from the germline V gene. This CDR3 has 14 residues. CDR3 in amino acids: CASSEGGGSYEQYF. CDR3 DNA sequence: TGTGCCAGCAGTGAAGGGGGGGGATCCTACGAGCAGTACTTC.

V and J are TRBV5-1 and TRBJ1-1, with D possibly matching TRBD1 (6 bases). The V gene lost 0 bases and the J gene lost 1 base, with 13 bases spanning the gap. The CDR3 runs to 16 residues. CDR1 is SGHRS, CDR2 YFSETQ, per germline. In DNA, the CDR3 is TGCGCCAGCAGCTTGGCGGGGGGGCAAAAGAACACTGAAGCTTTCTTT. It translates to CASSLAGGQKNTEAFF.

J is TRBJ1-2 and V is TRBV13; D remains unclear. CDR1 is PRHDT, CDR2 FYEKMQ, per germline (reference sequence). The CDR3 spans 12 residues. Trimming left V 2 bases short and J 3 bases short, with 4 bases between. CDR3 sequence reads: CASSLRDYGYTF. CDR3 bases: TGTGCCAGCAGCTTACGTGACTATGGCTACACCTTC.

The chain links TRBV11-3 to TRBJ1-1; D not resolved. Germline loops: CDR1 SGHNT, CDR2 YENEEA. The V end was cut by 6 bases, the J end by 2 bases, with 10 bases between. The CDR3 is 13 residues long. The CDR3 spells CASSSRLNTEAFF. The CDR3 coding sequence is TGTGCCAGCAGTTCCAGACTTAACACTGAAGCTTTCTTT.

This chain links TRBV11-2 with TRBJ1-1, with TRBD1 matching 9 bases. V trimming: 5 bases; J trimming: 7 bases; junction bases outside the gene matches: 5. The CDR3 contains 13 residues. The germline V gene encodes CDR1 SGHAT and CDR2 FQNNGV. CDR3 protein: CASSPGQGLEAFF. For the CDR3, the DNA is TGTGCCAGCAGCCCGGGACAGGGCCTTGAAGCTTTCTTT.

This clone is a singleton in its sample. The chain uses TRBV19 and TRBJ2-7, with TRBD1 matching over 11 bases. V was pared by 2 bases and J by 2 bases, with 2 bases of the junction left unmatched. The CDR3 is 15 residues long. Per germline, CDR1 LNHDA and CDR2 SQIVND (reference sequence). This CDR3 reads CASSIPGQGAYEQYF. CDR3 DNA sequence: TGTGCCAGTAGTATACCGGGACAGGGGGCCTACGAGCAGTACTTC.

The chain joins TRBV27 to TRBJ1-1, with 8 bases lining up with TRBD1. With V trimmed by 5 bases and J by 4 bases, 6 bases remained unmatched. CDR1 MNHEY and CDR2 SMNVEV come from the germline V gene (reference sequence). The CDR3 has 14 residues. The CDR3 sequence is CASSQQGDGTEAFF. CDR3 nucleotide sequence: TGTGCCAGCAGTCAACAGGGGGACGGCACTGAAGCTTTCTTT.

The CDR3 sequence is CASTYSRTGELFF. CDR3 DNA: TGTGCCAGCACCTATTCGCGTACCGGGGAGCTGTTTTTT. The chain is built from TRBV11-2 and TRBJ2-2; D not resolved. The CDR3 loop spans 13 amino acids. The germline V gene has CDR1 SGHAT and CDR2 FQNNGV. V lost 7 bases and J 5 bases, leaving 11 bases between the germline ends.

This clone was recorded only once. The sample has other DNA sequences that encode this CDR3 too. The V and J genes are TRBV11-2 and TRBJ1-6; D may be TRBD1 (5 bases). This CDR3 is 13 amino acids long. V lost 5 bases and J 10 bases, leaving 12 bases between the germline ends. The germline V gene has CDR1 SGHAT and CDR2 FQNNGV. CDR3 residues: CASSPGVESPLHF. The CDR3 region has the DNA TGTGCCAGCAGCCCGGGGGTGGAATCACCCCTCCACTTT. Variable domain in full (rest from reference TRBV11-2 and TRBJ1-6): EAGVAQSPRYKIIEKRQSVAFWCNPISGHATLYWYQQILGQGPKLLIQFQNNGVVDDSQLPKDRFSAERLKGVDSTLKIQPAKLEDSAVYLCASSPGVESPLHFGNGTRLTVT.

The chain combines TRBV19 with TRBJ2-5; weak D call: TRBD2 (6 bases). This CDR3 is 16 amino acids long. The germline gives CDR1 LNHDA, CDR2 SQIVND (reference sequence). V was clipped by 1 base and J by 4 bases, with 16 bases between them. The CDR3 region has the DNA TGTGCCAGTAGTATAGCTGGGCTAGCGCGGGGAGAGACCCAGTACTTC. It yields the protein CASSIAGLARGETQYF.

This chain links TRBV9 with TRBJ2-3; 9 nucleotides match TRBD2. The CDR3 contains 17 residues. After removal of 0 bases from V and 4 bases from J, the junction contained 9 bases not matched to a gene. Germline V gene data show CDR1 as SGDLS and CDR2 as YYNGEE. The CDR3 protein is CASSVAPSGRQADTQYF. CDR3 DNA: TGTGCCAGCAGCGTAGCGCCGAGCGGGAGGCAGGCAGATACGCAGTATTTT.

The gene calls are TRBV28 and TRBJ2-2; tentative D call: TRBD2 (5 bases). This CDR3 contains 12 residues. V was pared by 7 bases and J by 5 bases, with 8 bases between. CDR1 is MDHEN, CDR2 SYDVKM, per germline. The CDR3: CASMRVTGELFF. The CDR3 DNA follows: TGTGCCAGCATGAGGGTAACCGGGGAGCTGTTTTTT.

This chain uses TRBV7-2 with TRBJ2-7; 8 bases align to TRBD2. Trimming at V came to 1 base and at J to 6 bases, leaving 8 bases not matched to a gene. The CDR3 extends over 15 amino acids. CDR1 and CDR2 (germline): SGHTA, FQGNSA. The CDR3 coding sequence is TGTGCCAGCAGCTTAGTGTCCAGCGGGGGAAGCGAGCAGTACTTC. The encoded protein is CASSLVSSGGSEQYF.

V usage is TRBV19 and J usage is TRBJ2-7; 13 nucleotides match TRBD2. V gave up 10 bases and J gave up 7 bases; unmatched junction bases: 10. Germline CDR1 LNHDA, CDR2 SQIVND (reference sequence). This CDR3 contains 14 residues. CDR3 DNA: TGTGCCACTGCGATACTAGCGGGAGGGGATGAGCAGTACTTC. Its translation is CATAILAGGDEQYF.

The chain has TRBV28 and TRBJ1-2, with D uncertain. The CDR3 has 15 residues. Trimming took off 4 bases at V and 2 bases at J, with 14 bases between the two ends. Looked up from germline, CDR1 is MDHEN and CDR2 is SYDVKM. CDR3 bases: TGTGCCAGCAGTTCCCCCCGTTTAGTGAACTATGGCTACACCTTC. Protein product: CASSSPRLVNYGYTF.

V and J are TRBV9 and TRBJ2-2, with TRBD2 matching 8 bases. Per germline, CDR1 SGDLS and CDR2 YYNGEE. The junction had 1 base not matched to a gene; V was cut back by 5 bases and J by 1 base. CDR3 length equals 14 residues. DNA for the CDR3: TGTGCCAGCAGACTAGCGGAGAACACCGGGGAGCTGTTTTTT. Its protein is CASRLAENTGELFF.

This clone appeared a single time. This chain uses TRBV4-1 with TRBJ1-2, with D hard to call. Trimming cost V 1 base and J 4 bases, with 13 bases left between them. The CDR3 runs 15 residues. Germline CDR1 is MGHRA and CDR2 is YSYEKL. CDR3 region: CASSQAGTLGYGYTF. The CDR3 DNA sequence: TGCGCCAGCAGCCAAGCGGGAACCCTGGGCTATGGCTACACCTTC.

The chain employs TRBV25-1 and TRBJ1-5; D is perhaps TRBD1 (5 bases). V lost 5 bases and J lost 0, with 8 bases in between. Germline V gives CDR1 MGHDK, CDR2 SYGVNS. The CDR3 consists of 14 residues. The CDR3 here is CASSRTSSNQPQHF. For the CDR3, the DNA is TGTGCCAGCAGTAGGACAAGTAGCAATCAGCCCCAGCATTTT.

The CDR3 spells CASSNLVGLEQYF. CDR3 sequence (DNA): TGTGCCAGCAGTAATCTGGTGGGCCTCGAGCAGTACTTC. V is TRBV27 and J is TRBJ2-7; D gene ambiguous. In germline, CDR1 is MNHEY, CDR2 SMNVEV (reference sequence). The length of the CDR3 is 13 residues. Trimming cost V 5 bases and J 6 bases, with 14 bases left between them.

The chain joins TRBV11-2 to TRBJ1-3; D call uncertain. The CDR3 has 14 residues. Germline V gives CDR1 SGHAT, CDR2 FQNNGV. V shed 5 bases and J shed 4 bases, with 12 bases lying between them. The CDR3 DNA sequence: TGTGCCAGCAGCCGTTCCGGGTCCGGAAACACCATATATTTT. Its translation is CASSRSGSGNTIYF.

The genes are TRBV28 and TRBJ1-5, with 7 bases identical to TRBD1. CDR3 size: 14 residues. Trimming removed 6 bases from V and 2 bases from J; junction bases left unmatched: 4. CDR1 is MDHEN, CDR2 SYDVKM, per germline. The DNA for the CDR3 is TGTGCCAGCAGCTTGACAGGGCGCAATCAGCCCCAGCATTTT. Translated, it gives CASSLTGRNQPQHF. Using reference TRBV28 and TRBJ1-5 for the parts outside the CDR3, the full variable domain is DVKVTQSSRYLVKRTGEKVFLECVQDMDHENMFWYRQDPGLGLRLIYFSYDVKMKEKGDIPEGYSVSREKKERFSLILESASTNQTSMYLCASSLTGRNQPQHFGDGTRLSIL.

The gene calls are TRBV6-4 and TRBJ2-3; 10 bases agree with TRBD2. V trimming: 2 bases; J trimming: 1 base; junction bases outside the gene matches: 0. The germline V gene encodes CDR1 MRHNA and CDR2 SNTAGT. The CDR3 is 15 residues long. CDR3: CASSDTSGGTDTQYF. CDR3 nucleotide sequence: TGTGCCAGCAGTGACACTAGCGGGGGCACAGATACGCAGTATTTT.

The chain recombines TRBV7-6 with TRBJ1-1; D possibly corresponds to TRBD1 (5 bases). Between the trimmed V and J ends, which lost 1 base and 6 bases, there was a span of 15 bases. This CDR3 region has 15 residues. Germline lookup yields CDR1 SGHVS and CDR2 FNYEAQ. CDR3 nucleotide sequence: TGTGCCAGCAGCTTAGGCGACGGGGGTCTTTCTGAAGCTTTCTTT. Its protein product is CASSLGDGGLSEAFF.

The rearrangement links TRBV7-2 to TRBJ1-1; the match to TRBD1 covers 10 bases. This CDR3 is built from 15 residues. J lost 6 bases, V lost 5 bases, and 9 bases had no gene match. Germline loops: CDR1 SGHTA, CDR2 FQGNSA. The DNA of the CDR3 is TGTGCCAGCAGCACCCGACAGGGGGCGCATCCTGAAGCTTTCTTT. Translating it yields CASSTRQGAHPEAFF. Using reference TRBV7-2 and TRBJ1-1 for the parts outside the CDR3, the full variable domain is GAGVSQSPSNKVTEKGKDVELRCDPISGHTALYWYRQSLGQGLEFLIYFQGNSAPDKSGLPSDRFSAERTGGSVSTLTIQRTQQEDSAVYLCASSTRQGAHPEAFFGQGTRLTVV.